One and the same sample provided the 9 T cell receptor beta chains below, sequenced in a study of CD8+ T cells in alopecia areata. TCR sequencing used cDNA made by reverse transcription of extracted RNA. Only in-frame clones appear in the TCRdb table, and some are missing; sequencing was by immunoSEQ multiplex PCR. The repertoire holds 100,000 to 150,000 clones, with about 49% as singletons. The sequencing used CD8+ T cells sorted from blood, collected at week 0. The receptors here all came from a human donor with alopecia areata.

This chain links TRBV13 with TRBJ2-7; D is unclear. The CDR3 loop spans 11 amino acids. V gave up 2 bases and J gave up 5 bases, with 4 bases separating them. Germline CDR1 and CDR2: PRHDT and FYEKMQ (reference sequence). CDR3 bases: TGTGCCAGCAGCTTATTCGACGAGCAGTACTTC. Protein: CASSLFDEQYF.

Only one count was recorded for this clone. The genes are TRBV30 and TRBJ1-1; D possibly corresponds to TRBD1 (6 bases). The germline V gene has CDR1 GTSNPN and CDR2 SVGIG (reference sequence). V was pared by 0 bases and J by 4 bases, with 9 bases between. This CDR3 is 13 amino acids long. In DNA form, the CDR3 reads TGTGCCTGGAGTGTGGACAGTCCCACTGAAGCTTTCTTT. It codes for CAWSVDSPTEAFF.

In this sample, this clone turned up once. The rearrangement joins TRBV6-5 to TRBJ2-5; possibly TRBD2 for D (5 bases). The CDR3 spans 13 residues. In germline, CDR1 is MNHEY, CDR2 SVGAGI. Trimming removed 3 bases at V and 5 bases at J, with 10 bases between. The CDR3: CASSYSSWETQYF. The DNA for the CDR3 is TGTGCCAGCAGTTATTCTAGCTGGGAGACCCAGTACTTC.

The V and J genes are TRBV5-1 and TRBJ2-7, with D maybe TRBD2 (5 bases). V shed 0 bases and J shed 2 bases, with 12 bases lying between them. This CDR3 spans 15 amino acids. Germline V gene sequence: CDR1 SGHRS, CDR2 YFSETQ. The CDR3 spells CASSLETPGTYEQYF. CDR3 in DNA: TGCGCCAGCAGCTTGGAAACCCCGGGGACCTACGAGCAGTACTTC.

V is TRBV6-5 and J is TRBJ2-5; no clear D. CDR1 and CDR2 (germline): MNHEY, SVGAGI. This CDR3 spans 14 amino acids. V lost 5 bases and J 2 bases, leaving 12 bases between the germline ends. CDR3 coding DNA: TGTGCCAGCAGTCCAGCAGGATGGCAAGAGACCCAGTACTTC. Translating gives CASSPAGWQETQYF.

J is TRBJ1-4 and V is TRBV13; D not certain. Trimming removed 5 bases at V and 5 bases at J, with 12 bases between. The CDR3 runs to 14 residues. The germline V gene encodes CDR1 PRHDT and CDR2 FYEKMQ (reference sequence). CDR3 bases: TGTGCCAGCAGCCCTGGGAGGGCCAATGAAAAACTGTTTTTT. This sequence encodes CASSPGRANEKLFF.

This rearrangement joins TRBV5-1 to TRBJ1-2; the D gene is possibly TRBD1 (5 bases). CDR1 SGHRS and CDR2 YFSETQ come from the germline V gene. V lost 2 bases and J lost 3, with 8 bases in between. CDR3 length: 13 residues. The CDR3 DNA follows: TGCGCCAGCAGCTTCCTCAGGGACTATGGCTACACCTTC. It is translated as CASSFLRDYGYTF.

This clone was detected only a few times. The chain joins TRBV30 to TRBJ2-1; D not certain. CDR3 length: 11 amino acids. Per germline, CDR1 GTSNPN and CDR2 SVGIG (reference sequence). V was trimmed by 0 bases and J by 12 bases, leaving 9 bases between them. CDR3 in amino acids: CAWSVAARQFF. The CDR3 nucleotides are TGTGCCTGGAGTGTTGCAGCCAGGCAGTTCTTC.

The J gene is TRBJ2-7, the V gene TRBV2; 7 positions agree with TRBD1. The CDR3 runs to 13 residues. The V gene end was trimmed by 4 bases and the J gene end by 5 bases; junction bases not matched to a gene: 5. Germline CDR1 reads SNHLY; CDR2 reads FYNNEI. CDR3 loop: CASSVYRGHEQYF. The CDR3, as DNA: TGTGCCAGCAGTGTCTACAGGGGACACGAGCAGTACTTC. The whole variable domain, filled in from reference TRBV2 and TRBJ2-7, reads EPEVTQTPSHQVTQMGQEVILRCVPISNHLYFYWYRQILGQKVEFLVSFYNNEISEKSEIFDDQFSVERPDGSNFTLKIRSTKLEDSAMYFCASSVYRGHEQYFGPGTRLTVT.